One and the same sample provided the 24 T cell receptor beta chains below, sequenced in a study of cytomegalovirus exposure and HLA in healthy donors (dated by TCRdb to about 2017). Libraries were prepared through the immunoSEQ multiplex PCR assay. Sourced from immuneACCESS, this table was stored by TCRdb with only in-frame sequences that have V and J called. A share of the clones is absent; for the studies checked, an unresolved V gene accounts for under half, and the remainder has no known explanation. The sample records 100,000 or so clones, around 87% of which are singletons. The top ten hold 3% to 4% of the sample. The specimen was PBMCs. These receptors all come from a woman under 30 in good health and CMV-seropositive.

V gene TRBV6-5 combines with J gene TRBJ1-2, with a weak D call TRBD1 (5 bases). Germline CDR1 is MNHEY and CDR2 is SVGAGI. This CDR3 has 11 residues. Here the CDR3 DNA reads TGTGCATTCAGGGCCGGCTATGGCTACACCTTC. This gives the protein CAFRAGYGYTF.

In regard to this clone: Other DNA sequences in the same sample also yield this CDR3. This chain connects TRBV5-1 to TRBJ1-4, with D possibly being TRBD1 (5 bases). This CDR3 is 14 amino acids long. V was cut by 4 bases and J by 2 bases, with 9 bases left in between. Per the germline V gene, CDR1 is SGHRS and CDR2 is YFSETQ. The CDR3 DNA follows: TGCGCCAGCAGCGCGGGGGGGACTAATGAAAAACTGTTTTTT. Encoded protein: CASSAGGTNEKLFF.

The CDR3, as DNA: TGTGCCAGTAGTACGGGAGGTTCGCTTACAGGGGGGAAGCAGTACTTC. Its protein product is CASSTGGSLTGGKQYF. The chain uses TRBV19 and TRBJ2-7, with TRBD1 as a possible D gene (8 bases). The CDR3 has 16 amino acids. V lost 4 bases and J 8 bases, leaving 24 bases between the germline ends. From germline, CDR1 is LNHDA and CDR2 SQIVND (reference sequence).

The chain couples TRBV5-4 to TRBJ2-1; TRBD2 matches 8 bases. This CDR3 has 16 residues. V lost 4 bases, J lost 3 bases, and 9 bases stayed unmatched. From germline, CDR1 is SGHNT and CDR2 YYREEE (reference sequence). The CDR3 sequence: CASSTNSGASYNEQFF. For the CDR3, the DNA is TGTGCCAGCAGCACGAATAGCGGGGCAAGCTACAATGAGCAGTTCTTC.

The chain's CDR3 is CASSFQGSTEAFF. DNA of the CDR3: TGTGCCAGCAGTTTTCAGGGGTCGACTGAAGCTTTCTTT. The V call is TRBV28, the J call TRBJ1-1; TRBD1 is a possible D gene (6 bases). The V end lost 3 bases, the J end lost 5 bases, and 10 bases lay between the germline ends. The CDR3 sequence is 13 residues long. Germline V gene data show CDR1 as MDHEN and CDR2 as SYDVKM.

The J gene is TRBJ2-3, the V gene TRBV6-5, with D perhaps matching TRBD2 (6 bases). V gave up 0 bases and J gave up 4 bases, with 14 bases separating them. The CDR3 has 16 residues. The germline CDR1 and CDR2 sequences are MNHEY and SVGAGI. CDR3 nucleotide sequence: TGTGCCAGCAGTTACTCCCCTCAGTGGGGGGCAGATACGCAGTATTTT. It yields the protein CASSYSPQWGADTQYF.

This chain connects TRBV11-3 to TRBJ2-7; possible D gene TRBD2, 5 bases. Germline V gene lookup returns CDR1 SGHNT and CDR2 YENEEA. The CDR3 totals 14 residues. Trimming took off 1 base at V and 7 bases at J, with 14 bases between the two ends. The CDR3 DNA reads as TGTGCCAGCAGCTTAGGAGGTCTAGCTGGGGAGCAGTACTTC. Translation gives CASSLGGLAGEQYF.

The chain links TRBV21-1 to TRBJ2-7; the table's TRBD2 call for D was not verified on the DNA. TRBV21-1 is shown as a pseudogene. This CDR3 is built from 19 residues. The DNA of the CDR3 is TGTGCCAGCAGCTCCCAAATGGCCCACAGGGAGGGGCTGTCTTACGAGCAGTACTTC. Its protein product is CASSSQMAHREGLSYEQYF.

The chain recombines TRBV5-1 with TRBJ2-2, with D perhaps matching TRBD1 (6 bases). Trimming pared 3 bases from V and 0 bases from J, leaving 18 bases between. This CDR3 spans 18 amino acids. CDR1 is SGHRS, CDR2 YFSETQ, per germline. In nucleotides, the CDR3 is TGCGCCAGCAGCTGGGAAGACCGCGGACAGCCGAACACCGGGGAGCTGTTTTTT. Translated, it gives CASSWEDRGQPNTGELFF. The full variable domain, in which reference TRBV5-1 and TRBJ2-2 provide the parts outside the CDR3, is KAGVTQTPRYLIKTRGQQVTLSCSPISGHRSVSWYQQTPGQGLQFLFEYFSETQRNKGNFPGRFSGRQFSNSRSEMNVSTLELGDSALYLCASSWEDRGQPNTGELFFGEGSRLTVL.

The V call is TRBV7-8, the J call TRBJ1-5; D remains ambiguous. The CDR3 contains 13 residues. Trimming left V 8 bases short and J 6 bases short, with 14 bases between. The germline gives CDR1 SGHVS, CDR2 FQNEAQ. CDR3 DNA sequence: TGTGCCAGCGGTCACGACCGAGGTCAGCCCCAGCATTTT. Its protein product is CASGHDRGQPQHF.

J is TRBJ2-7 and V is TRBV5-5; unclear D gene. CDR1 and CDR2 (germline): SGHKS, YYEKEE (reference sequence). The CDR3 is 15 residues long. Trimming took 0 bases from V and 7 from J, leaving 17 bases between them. Here the CDR3 DNA reads TGTGCCAGCAGCTTGGGCCCGGGTGAGTTGAGTGAGCAGTACTTC. Translation gives CASSLGPGELSEQYF.

The chain carries TRBV11-2 and TRBJ2-5; no firm D call. Per germline, CDR1 SGHAT and CDR2 FQNNGV. The CDR3 loop spans 12 amino acids. Between the trimmed V and J ends, which lost 3 bases and 4 bases, there was a span of 6 bases. The CDR3 DNA sequence: TGTGCCAGCAGCTTTGCGGTAGAGACCCAGTACTTC. This gives the protein CASSFAVETQYF.

The V gene is TRBV19, the J gene TRBJ1-2, with no clear D. Looked up from germline, CDR1 is LNHDA and CDR2 is SQIVND (reference sequence). Trimming removed 7 bases from V and 6 bases from J, with 21 bases in between. The CDR3 has 15 residues. The CDR3 protein is CASIAGRIEGNGYTF. The DNA of the CDR3 is TGTGCCAGTATCGCGGGTAGGATCGAGGGCAATGGCTACACCTTC.

The rearrangement joins TRBV2 to TRBJ2-7; D remains ambiguous. V dropped 6 bases and J dropped 9 bases, with 9 bases sitting between them. The CDR3 has 10 amino acids. Germline CDR1 reads SNHLY; CDR2 reads FYNNEI. CDR3 bases: TGTGCCAGCAGAGAATCCCGGCAGTACTTC. It encodes CASRESRQYF.

In its sample, this clone was seen a few times. The chain uses TRBV4-1 and TRBJ2-7; D is perhaps TRBD2 (7 bases). This CDR3 spans 15 amino acids. V lost 0 bases to trimming and J lost 2 bases, with 11 bases between them. CDR1 is MGHRA and CDR2 is YSYEKL in the germline V gene. Here the CDR3 DNA reads TGCGCCAGCAGCCAAGAGCGGGGGCGAACCTACGAGCAGTACTTC. It codes for CASSQERGRTYEQYF.

As concerns this clone: One end of the junction is discordant with germline, which a read error may explain. The J gene is TRBJ2-2, the V gene TRBV28; no clear D gene. The CDR3 has 14 amino acids. Germline lookup yields CDR1 MDHEN and CDR2 SYDVKM. The CDR3 loop reads CASSLGIEAGELFF. DNA for the CDR3: TGTGCCAGTAGTTTAGGCATTGAGGCCGGGGAGCTGTTTTTT.

This clone appeared a single time. The chain employs TRBV4-2 and TRBJ2-1; a weak D match, TRBD2 (7 bases). The CDR3 runs to 17 residues. Germline loops: CDR1 LGHNA, CDR2 YNFKEQ. V dropped 0 bases and J dropped 3 bases, with 15 bases sitting between them. The CDR3 coding sequence is TGTGCCAGCAGCCAAGAGGGGCGGGGGCCCCTCTACAATGAGCAGTTCTTC. Its translation: CASSQEGRGPLYNEQFF.

This clone appeared a few times. The chain employs TRBV27 and TRBJ2-7; no firm D call. This CDR3 is 13 amino acids long. Germline CDR1 reads MNHEY; CDR2 reads SMNVEV (reference sequence). Between the trimmed V and J ends, which lost 8 bases and 3 bases, there was a span of 14 bases. CDR3: CASGFRRSYEQYF. Written as DNA, the CDR3 is TGTGCCAGCGGCTTTCGGCGGAGCTACGAGCAGTACTTC.

The chain links TRBV5-1 to TRBJ1-2, with a tentative D call TRBD1 (5 bases). Germline CDR1 reads SGHRS; CDR2 reads YFSETQ. Trimming left V 0 bases short and J 6 bases short, with 9 bases between. There are 13 residues in the CDR3. The CDR3 DNA reads TGCGCCAGCAGCTTGGAGGGGTTGGATGGCTACACCTTC. As protein: CASSLEGLDGYTF.

The chain has TRBV7-9 and TRBJ2-2; D unclear. Germline CDR1 is SEHNR and CDR2 is FQNEAQ (reference sequence). There are 16 residues in the CDR3. V shed 1 base and J shed 2 bases, with 11 bases lying between them. This CDR3 is CASSLVPGINTGELFF. The CDR3 DNA follows: TGTGCCAGCAGCTTAGTTCCAGGAATCAACACCGGGGAGCTGTTTTTT.

The V and J genes are TRBV19 and TRBJ2-7; possibly TRBD1 for D (6 bases). V lost 6 bases to trimming and J lost 3 bases, with 12 bases between them. Germline loops: CDR1 LNHDA, CDR2 SQIVND (reference sequence). The CDR3 runs 13 residues. CDR3 nucleotides: TGTGCCAGTAGCAGAGACAGGAGCTACGAGCAGTACTTC. Its translation: CASSRDRSYEQYF.

The gene calls are TRBV28 and TRBJ1-2; D is perhaps TRBD1 (5 bases). The germline V gene encodes CDR1 MDHEN and CDR2 SYDVKM. V shed 3 bases and J shed 7 bases, with 15 bases lying between them. The CDR3 runs to 14 residues. The CDR3 sequence: CASSFRQLIGGYTF. The CDR3 nucleotides read TGTGCCAGCAGTTTTAGACAGCTTATCGGTGGCTACACCTTC.

The chain couples TRBV19 to TRBJ2-1; D perhaps matches TRBD2 (6 bases). In germline, CDR1 is LNHDA, CDR2 SQIVND (reference sequence). The CDR3 consists of 15 residues. V lost 7 bases, J lost 0 bases, and 13 bases lay in between. CDR3 coding DNA: TGTGCCAGTACCTGGGACTCGAGCTCCTACAATGAGCAGTTCTTC. This encodes CASTWDSSSYNEQFF.

The V call is TRBV6-1, the J call TRBJ2-1, with D perhaps matching TRBD2 (6 bases). Germline lookup yields CDR1 MNHNS and CDR2 SASEGT. Trimming pared 0 bases from V and 3 bases from J, leaving 9 bases between. The CDR3 extends over 15 amino acids. The CDR3 bases are TGTGCCAGCAGTGAAGCTCGGGGAGGCTACAATGAGCAGTTCTTC. This gives the protein CASSEARGGYNEQFF.